This TCR beta chain comes out of a study of graft-versus-host responses after intestinal transplantation. Study-level points and caveats: The presence of high graft-versus-host to host-versus-graft clonal ratios in allografts characterized patients with graft-donor T cell macrochimerism.

The CDR3 extends over 14 amino acids. CDR1 is MNHNY and CDR2 is SVGAGI in the germline V gene (reference sequence). The ends lost 2 bases at V and 7 bases at J; junction bases unmatched: 4. Sequencing was performed with immunoSEQ multiplex PCR; in TCRdb, only in-frame clones are kept and a portion is missing. The repertoire holds 20,000 to 25,000 clones, with about 35% as singletons. The study plated around 200,000 CFSE-labeled responders with around 200,000 irradiated, violet-dye-labeled stimulators. This receptor was obtained from a human patient who received an intestinal transplant. The chain links TRBV6-6 to TRBJ1-4, with 7 positions matching TRBD1. This sample comprised alloreactive CD8+ T cells from a mixed lymphocyte reaction culture, obtained before intestinal transplant. Subset in this sample: CFSE-low proliferating T cells sorted from roughly six-day pre-transplant mixed lymphocyte reaction (GvH or HvG direction). DNA for the CDR3: TGTGCCAGCAGTTACGACAGGGTCGGTGAAAAACTGTTTTTT. It is translated as CASSYDRVGEKLFF.